The subject of this entry is one TCR beta chain. Its antigen has not been determined. Qualities for individual bases were not recorded, and no much larger clone is one base off. For the TCR repertoire analysis, genomic DNA was extracted either from whole blood samples or from PBMCs. Three DOCK8-revertant patients were sampled, some at multiple time points. The data derive from a study of somatic reversion in DOCK8 deficiency (TCRdb year 2020). Turning to the overall study: The study compared the T cell receptor beta repertoires of three groups: DOCK8-deficient patients, DOCK8-revertant patients and healthy volunteers. DOCK8-deficient patients in the study had been reported previously. The study set out to investigate how, in DOCK8 deficiency, somatic reversion of pathogenic DOCK8 variants alters lymphocyte differentiation and function.

CDR1 and CDR2 (DFQATT, SNEGSKA) derive from the germline V gene (reference sequence). CDR3 length: 15 amino acids, cysteine to phenylalanine. The DNA shown is the 45-base CDR3, in frame from base 1. Trimmed from V: 4 bases; trimmed from J: 9 bases; junction bases lacking a gene match: 9. To prepare the library, multiplex PCR was applied. Using EuroClonality-NGS primers, the TRB libraries were generated through a one-step amplicon PCR run on roughly 93 ng genomic DNA. TRB amplicons were sequenced on Illumina MiSeq instruments with 2 x 250 bp version 2 chemistry. Turning to the authors' computational methods: IMGT/HighV-QUEST was the tool used for both primary TRB sequence analysis and V(D)J annotation. Repertoire diversity and composition were evaluated with VDJtools after removing nonfunctional clones and downsampling for comparisons between samples. Starting from the raw public reads, TCRdb applied fastp trimming at Q25, assembled clones with MiXCR and retained in-frame beta chains. Rows with a matching CDR3 protein are joined into one entry that keeps the most common DNA and genes. None of the V and J calls come from the authors' own analysis; TCRdb made them. This sample has fewer than 1,500 distinct CDR3 sequences in its table, and around 27% of those were observed once. The top ten clonotypes cover approximately 80% of the sample.

Study-wide conclusions, independent of this receptor: The methods did not state, for each individual sample, whether the source material was whole blood or PBMCs.

Sequenced material: peripheral blood. The cell subset or site label, read with the paper, signifies: DOCK8-deficient patient with somatic reversion. This receptor was identified in a human donor with DOCK8 deficiency. The chain employs TRBV20-1 and TRBJ2-1; 13 central nucleotides agree with TRBD2. DNA sequence: TGCAGTGCTACCCCCGGGACTAGCGGGATACTTGAGCAGTTCTTC. The encoded protein is CSATPGTSGILEQFF.